The 10 T cell receptor beta chains listed next were all sequenced from one sample in a study of early T cells in non-severe SARS-CoV-2 infection (dated by TCRdb to about 2021). The library was obtained by 5' RACE. Sequencing used a NextSeq 500. TCRdb itself trimmed the public reads at Q25 with fastp, ran MiXCR and retained productive beta chains. Every distinct CDR3 protein forms one entry, paired with its most common genes and DNA. This sample holds about 22,000 distinct CDR3 sequences; 3.5% to 4.5% were observed only once. The ten most abundant clones make up roughly 1.5% of the sample. The specimen sequenced was whole blood. The receptors were gathered from an adult who was a healthcare worker with PCR-confirmed SARS-CoV-2 infection or an uninfected control (not recorded which).

At least ten counts were recorded for this clonotype. The CDR3 DNA sequence: TGTGCCAGTAGTATAGGGGGGGCAGATACGCAGTATTTT. This sequence encodes CASSIGGADTQYF. This chain joins TRBV19 and TRBJ2-3, with a possible D match to TRBD2 (6 bases). CDR3 size: 13 residues. V lost 1 base and J 4 bases, leaving 6 bases between the germline ends. CDR1 and CDR2 from the germline V gene are LNHDA and SQIVND (reference sequence).

The J gene is TRBJ2-2, the V gene TRBV3-1; the D is unclear. This CDR3 contains 14 residues. Per germline, CDR1 LGHDT and CDR2 YNNKEL (reference sequence). The germline V and J ends were trimmed by 3 bases and 1 base, with 6 bases remaining between them. For the CDR3, the DNA is TGTGCCAGCAGCCACCTCAAGAACACCGGGGAGCTGTTTTTT. Encoded protein: CASSHLKNTGELFF.

This clonotype has more than one count but fewer than ten. V is TRBV12-2 and J is TRBJ2-2; TRBD1 is the table's D call and was not checked against the DNA. TRBV12-2 is given as a pseudogene. CDR3 size: 16 residues. CDR3 amino acids: CASRPTRGVIIGELFF. The CDR3 region has the DNA TGTGCAAGTCGCCCCACCAGGGGTGTCATAATCGGGGAGCTGTTTTTT.

This clonotype was counted many times. V and J are TRBV7-6 and TRBJ1-1; D uncertain. The length of the CDR3 is 13 residues. V was pared by 6 bases and J by 3 bases, with 11 bases between. CDR1 SGHVS and CDR2 FNYEAQ come from the germline V gene. CDR3 DNA: TGTGCCAGCAGTTCGAAGGGAGACACTGAAGCTTTCTTT. Protein product: CASSSKGDTEAFF.

This clonotype showed up many times. The CDR3 nucleotides are TGTGCCATCAAACTCGACAGGGTTTTATCGACTGAAGCTTTCTTT. As protein: CAIKLDRVLSTEAFF. The V call is TRBV10-3, the J call TRBJ1-1; 7 bases fit TRBD1. The length of the CDR3 is 15 residues. V shed 7 bases and J 5 bases; nucleotides not matched to a gene: 13. Germline V lookup: CDR1 ENHRY, CDR2 SYGVKD.

This clonotype occurred a few times. The chain is built from TRBV29-1 and TRBJ1-4, with a weak D call TRBD1 (6 bases). Trimming pared 1 base from V and 3 bases from J, leaving 12 bases between. Germline CDR1 reads SQVTM; CDR2 reads ANQGSEA. The CDR3 extends over 15 amino acids. CDR3 nucleotides: TGCAGCGTTGAAGGGGTGGGACACTCTAATGAAAAACTGTTTTTT. This codes for CSVEGVGHSNEKLFF.

This clonotype was detected many times. This chain connects TRBV19 to TRBJ1-2; 9 positions agree with TRBD1. The CDR3 length is 16 residues. V dropped 5 bases and J dropped 9; count of bases not matched to a gene: 16. CDR1 and CDR2 (germline): LNHDA, SQIVND (reference sequence). The CDR3 DNA reads TGTGCCAGTAGTCCAAACTCGGGGACAGGGAGGAATCGCTACACCTTC. Translating gives CASSPNSGTGRNRYTF.

This clonotype was counted many times. The chain joins TRBV25-1 to TRBJ2-6; weak D call: TRBD1 (6 bases). The CDR3 contains 16 residues. Trimming cost V 5 bases and J 0 bases, with 11 bases left between them. The germline gives CDR1 MGHDK, CDR2 SYGVNS. For the CDR3, the DNA is TGTGCCAGCAGTCGACAGGACCTCTCTGGGGCCAACGTCCTGACTTTC. Translation: CASSRQDLSGANVLTF.

In its sample, this clonotype was seen many times. This chain connects TRBV7-9 to TRBJ2-1, with 7 bases lining up with TRBD2. The CDR3 has 14 amino acids. Germline values: CDR1 SEHNR, CDR2 FQNEAQ (reference sequence). V lost 4 bases to trimming and J lost 9 bases; unmatched junction nucleotides: 9. The CDR3 coding sequence is TGTGCCAGCAGCTCCCTACTAGCGATATCTGAGCAGTTCTTC. This codes for CASSSLLAISEQFF.

The gene calls are TRBV7-2 and TRBJ2-7; no definite D call. The CDR3 extends over 14 amino acids. In germline, CDR1 is SGHTA, CDR2 FQGNSA. Deletions cut 0 bases from V and 0 bases from J, with 6 bases between. The CDR3 DNA reads as TGTGCCAGCAGCTTAGCGGTCTCCTCCTACGAGCAGTACTTC. As protein: CASSLAVSSYEQYF. The full variable domain, its missing parts supplied by reference TRBV7-2 and TRBJ2-7, is GAGVSQSPSNKVTEKGKDVELRCDPISGHTALYWYRQSLGQGLEFLIYFQGNSAPDKSGLPSDRFSAERTGGSVSTLTIQRTQQEDSAVYLCASSLAVSSYEQYFGPGTRLTVT.